This record concerns one T cell receptor beta chain sequence. This CDR3 is 13 amino acids long. Deletions cut 6 bases from V and 5 bases from J, with 13 bases between. Germline CDR1 reads LGHNT; CDR2 reads FRNRAP. Sequenced by immunoSEQ multiplex PCR; TCRdb stores in-frame clones only, minus some. The table has over 75,000 clones, over 75% seen once. This entry belongs to a study of PD-L1 blockade in urothelial cancer. The time point here: pretreatment peripheral blood. J is TRBJ1-1 and V is TRBV12-5; D is possibly TRBD1 (5 bases). This sample comprised PBMCs, obtained around atezolizumab (anti-PD-L1) treatment. The receptor was derived from a man aged 55 to 70 with urothelial cancer. The CDR3 loop is CASGSPRTTEAFF. The CDR3 nucleotides read TGTGCTAGTGGATCCCCACGGACAACTGAAGCTTTCTTT.